This T cell receptor beta chain stems from a study of T cell changes during pregnancy in multiple sclerosis. Using immunoSEQ multiplex PCR, the repertoire was profiled, and TCRdb retains in-frame clones only, with some absent. Here the sample spans 100,000 or so clones, approximately 94% being singletons. With V trimmed by 0 bases and J by 3 bases, 5 bases remained unmatched. The germline V gene has CDR1 SGHNT and CDR2 YYREEE (reference sequence). CDR3 length: 15 residues. This sample comprised peripheral blood, obtained before pregnancy. The chain combines TRBV5-4 with TRBJ2-5; TRBD1 matches 7 bases. The clonotype was recovered from a female donor with multiple sclerosis, enrolled in a pregnancy study. CDR3 residues: CASSLVAGGEETQYF. The CDR3 DNA reads as TGTGCCAGCAGCTTGGTGGCAGGGGGAGAAGAGACCCAGTACTTC.